Listed here is a single T cell receptor beta chain. The antigen is unknown. Clones were sequenced by immunoSEQ multiplex PCR, and TCRdb holds only the in-frame ones, with some missing. Of approximately 2,300,000 clones in the sample, about nine tenths were seen once. A CD45RA+ naive subset and a CD45RA-negative memory subset were split from CD4+ cells. This record comes from a study of shared clonotypes between healthy human individuals. Study-wide context: Each donor's CD8 memory used one plate, CD8 naive two, each CD4 subset three.

General study results and limits: When naive CD4 clonotypes were compared across a few donors, 4% to 6.5% were shared.

From germline, CDR1 is MDHEN and CDR2 SYDVKM. V dropped 4 bases and J dropped 2 bases, with 10 bases sitting between them. This CDR3 region has 14 residues. The sample taken for sequencing was naive CD4+ T cells from PBMCs. This sample's subset: CD45RA+ positively selected. The TCR originated in a man aged 18 to 29 in good health. Some clones in this sample may be carry-over from other donors' samples. The V call is TRBV28, the J call TRBJ2-3; D not resolved. The CDR3 bases are TGTGCCAGCAGTTCCGTGTCATTCACAGATACGCAGTATTTT. Translating it yields CASSSVSFTDTQYF. Drawing the rest from reference TRBV28 and TRBJ2-3, the complete variable domain is DVKVTQSSRYLVKRTGEKVFLECVQDMDHENMFWYRQDPGLGLRLIYFSYDVKMKEKGDIPEGYSVSREKKERFSLILESASTNQTSMYLCASSSVSFTDTQYFGPGTRLTVL.